The 20 T cell receptor beta chains given below trace back to one sample, sequenced in a study of T cell repertoires in cytomegalovirus infection. These receptors are not linked to any known antigen. TCRdb fed the reads into MiXCR, producing one record per CDR3 protein. The data show approximately 1,000,000 distinct CDR3 sequences, roughly 30% seen once. This material consisted of cultured CD8+ T cells from PBMCs, taken from culture after CMV antigen stimulation. Every receptor here comes from a human donor in good health (CMV status not recorded). Some clones in this sample may be carry-over from other donors' samples.

This clonotype turned up a few times. The rearrangement links TRBV5-3 to TRBJ1-2, with D tentatively TRBD1 (6 bases). TRBV5-3 is an open reading frame whose function is uncertain. The CDR3 has 15 residues. V lost 1 base and J lost 7, with 17 bases in between. CDR3 bases: TGTGCCAGAAGCTTGCGGAAAGGGGGGACTCGTGGCTACACCTTC. It codes for CARSLRKGGTRGYTF.

The chain couples TRBV5-6 to TRBJ2-2, with TRBD1 identical over 7 bases. The CDR3 runs to 15 residues. J gave up 4 bases and V 4 bases, and 7 bases lay outside the gene matches. Germline V gives CDR1 SGHDT, CDR2 YYEEEE. CDR3 residues: CASSGGQAGTGELFF. The CDR3 DNA reads TGTGCCAGCAGCGGAGGACAGGCGGGCACCGGGGAGCTGTTTTTT.

The chain links TRBV24-1 to TRBJ2-3; 9 bases match TRBD2. Germline values: CDR1 KGHDR, CDR2 SFDVKD. The CDR3 runs to 16 residues. The V segment lost 5 bases and the J segment 2 bases; nucleotides outside the gene matches: 7. Written as DNA, the CDR3 is TGTGCCACCAGTGCCAGCGGGGGGCCGCACACAGATACGCAGTATTTT. Its translation: CATSASGGPHTDTQYF.

This clonotype was seen ten or more times. The chain carries TRBV7-8 and TRBJ2-7; 7 nucleotides line up with TRBD1. The length of the CDR3 is 12 residues. Unmatched junction bases numbered 4, after V lost 5 bases and J lost 6 bases. Germline V gene data show CDR1 as SGHVS and CDR2 as FQNEAQ. In DNA form, the CDR3 reads TGTGCCAGCAGCAAGGGACAGCCCGAGCAGTACTTC. It is translated as CASSKGQPEQYF.

As to this clonotype: A much larger clone lies one base from this, so it may be a read error. V is TRBV5-6 and J is TRBJ1-5; D is unclear. This CDR3 spans 14 amino acids. The V end was cut by 3 bases, the J end by 0 bases, with 7 bases between. CDR1 SGHDT and CDR2 YYEEEE come from the germline V gene. CDR3 in DNA: TGTGCCAGCAGCTGGGCAGATAGCAATCAGCCCCAGCATTTT. Protein: CASSWADSNQPQHF. The whole variable domain, remainder taken from reference TRBV5-6 and TRBJ1-5, is DAGVTQSPTHLIKTRGQQVTLRCSPKSGHDTVSWYQQALGQGPQFIFQYYEEEERQRGNFPDRFSGHQFPNYSSELNVNALLLGDSALYLCASSWADSNQPQHFGDGTRLSIL.

The chain joins TRBV4-1 to TRBJ2-3, with D unresolved. The CDR3 runs to 14 residues. Trimming shortened V by 2 bases and J by 3 bases, and 9 bases separated the two germline ends. The germline V gene has CDR1 MGHRA and CDR2 YSYEKL. CDR3 bases: TGCGCCAGCAGCCAAAAGGACGTAACAGATACGCAGTATTTT. It translates to CASSQKDVTDTQYF.

This clonotype was counted between two and nine times. The J gene is TRBJ2-7, the V gene TRBV20-1; the D is unclear. With 0 bases removed from V and 4 bases from J, the gap between germline ends came to 13 bases. Germline assignment: CDR1 DFQATT and CDR2 SNEGSKA (reference sequence). The CDR3 has 14 residues. The CDR3 loop is CSARDRISSYEQYF. CDR3 coding DNA: TGCAGTGCTAGAGACAGGATCAGTTCGTACGAGCAGTACTTC.

In this sample, this clonotype turned up many times. This chain uses TRBV7-9 with TRBJ1-1, with D uncertain. The V gene's germline CDR1 is SEHNR and CDR2 FQNEAQ (reference sequence). Between the trimmed V and J ends, which lost 0 bases and 8 bases, there was a span of 10 bases. There are 13 residues in the CDR3. CDR3 DNA sequence: TGTGCCAGCAGCTTAGCAGGGTCCCTCGAAGCTTTCTTT. Amino acids: CASSLAGSLEAFF.

This clonotype was seen more than once but under ten times. The rearrangement links TRBV4-1 to TRBJ2-1; 7 bases map to TRBD2. CDR3 length: 11 residues. The trim removed 3 bases at V and 10 bases at J, leaving 0 bases unmatched. Germline CDR1 MGHRA, CDR2 YSYEKL. The CDR3 here is CASSHSGEQFF. The CDR3, as DNA: TGCGCCAGCAGCCATAGCGGGGAGCAGTTCTTC.

The chain links TRBV5-5 to TRBJ2-3; perhaps TRBD1 as D (6 bases). Trimming took 0 bases from V and 4 from J, leaving 18 bases between them. The CDR3 spans 17 residues. Germline CDR1 reads SGHKS; CDR2 reads YYEKEE (reference sequence). For the CDR3, the DNA is TGTGCCAGCAGCTTGGGTAGGGGGAATAGTGTAGCAGATACGCAGTATTTT. Its translation: CASSLGRGNSVADTQYF.

This clonotype showed up just a few times. The chain combines TRBV28 with TRBJ2-2; D uncertain. The V end was cut by 4 bases, the J end by 5 bases, with 23 bases between. This CDR3 has 18 amino acids. CDR1 and CDR2 from the germline V gene are MDHEN and SYDVKM. CDR3 sequence reads: CASSSAPVREIRTGELFF. CDR3 bases: TGTGCCAGCAGTTCGGCCCCCGTTAGGGAAATAAGGACCGGGGAGCTGTTTTTT.

The chain combines TRBV11-2 with TRBJ2-7, with D possibly matching TRBD1 (5 bases). V shed 5 bases and J shed 7 bases, with 12 bases lying between them. Germline V CDR1 and CDR2: SGHAT, FQNNGV. This CDR3 spans 12 amino acids. The CDR3 loop reads CASSPHRREQYV. CDR3 sequence (DNA): TGTGCCAGCAGCCCGCACAGGCGGGAGCAGTACGTC.

The chain is built from TRBV27 and TRBJ2-4, with D unclear. The CDR3 sequence is 14 residues long. Per the germline V gene, CDR1 is MNHEY and CDR2 is SMNVEV (reference sequence). V lost 2 bases to trimming and J lost 3 bases, with 8 bases between them. CDR3 nucleotides: TGTGCCAGCAGTTTAGGAGCAAGCAAAAACATTCAGTACTTC. Protein product: CASSLGASKNIQYF.

The gene calls are TRBV27 and TRBJ2-1; D is unresolved. Trimming pared 5 bases from V and 4 bases from J, leaving 15 bases between. The CDR3 has 15 residues. Germline loops: CDR1 MNHEY, CDR2 SMNVEV (reference sequence). CDR3 in DNA: TGTGCCAGCAGTATACGGGCATTTAGGTACAATGAGCAGTTCTTC. Its translation: CASSIRAFRYNEQFF.

This clonotype occurred many times. This chain connects TRBV19 to TRBJ1-5; D gene unclear. V gave up 3 bases and J gave up 6 bases, with 21 bases separating them. Germline V gene sequence: CDR1 LNHDA, CDR2 SQIVND (reference sequence). CDR3 length: 17 amino acids. This chain's CDR3 is CASSIGFYSNHGQPQHF. The CDR3 region has the DNA TGTGCCAGTAGTATTGGCTTTTATAGCAATCACGGTCAGCCCCAGCATTTT.

The chain links TRBV7-9 to TRBJ2-7; 8 bases fit TRBD1. The germline V gene has CDR1 SEHNR and CDR2 FQNEAQ (reference sequence). The CDR3 is made up of 14 amino acids. The trim removed 4 bases at V and 6 bases at J, leaving 8 bases unmatched. The CDR3 spells CASSSPGQATEQYF. In DNA, the CDR3 is TGTGCCAGCAGCTCACCGGGACAGGCGACCGAGCAGTACTTC.

The chain is built from TRBV20-1 and TRBJ1-2; D gene unclear. Germline V gene sequence: CDR1 DFQATT, CDR2 SNEGSKA (reference sequence). V shed 0 bases and J shed 2 bases, with 16 bases lying between them. The CDR3 sequence is 16 residues long. The CDR3 here is CSARDLGEGLNYGYTF. CDR3 DNA sequence: TGCAGTGCTAGAGACTTAGGAGAGGGTTTAAACTATGGCTACACCTTC.

With respect to this clonotype: With a much larger clone just one base away, this may be a read error. V gene TRBV9 combines with J gene TRBJ1-1, with TRBD1 matching over 8 bases. Per the germline V gene, CDR1 is SGDLS and CDR2 is YYNGEE. This CDR3 comprises 13 residues. The trim removed 4 bases at V and 4 bases at J, leaving 3 bases unmatched. The CDR3 bases are TGTGCCAGCAGCATGGACAGGGCCACTGAAGCTTTCTTT. Its protein is CASSMDRATEAFF.

The sample holds a few counts of this clonotype. This rearrangement joins TRBV6-1 to TRBJ2-2; no clear D. The V gene lost 7 bases and the J gene lost 4 bases, with 7 bases spanning the gap. Germline CDR1 and CDR2: MNHNS and SASEGT. The length of the CDR3 is 12 residues. CDR3 sequence: CASTQSTGELFF. The CDR3 DNA is TGTGCCAGCACCCAGAGCACCGGGGAGCTGTTTTTT.

This clonotype was found many times. The chain joins TRBV11-2 to TRBJ2-3; 7 bases align to TRBD2. CDR3 length equals 16 residues. The germline V gene encodes CDR1 SGHAT and CDR2 FQNNGV. V lost 4 bases to trimming and J lost 1 base; unmatched junction nucleotides: 8. The CDR3 sequence is CASSSSGTMGTDTQYF. The CDR3 DNA is TGTGCCAGCAGCTCTTCCGGGACTATGGGCACAGATACGCAGTATTTT. The full variable domain, with the rest looked up from reference TRBV11-2 and TRBJ2-3, is EAGVAQSPRYKIIEKRQSVAFWCNPISGHATLYWYQQILGQGPKLLIQFQNNGVVDDSQLPKDRFSAERLKGVDSTLKIQPAKLEDSAVYLCASSSSGTMGTDTQYFGPGTRLTVL.